This T cell receptor (beta chain) was captured by sequencing in a study of blood T cells in healthy people across ages. A J-beta primer mix and a sample-barcoded 5' primer were used in a second PCR of roughly 7 to 12 cycles. From the 5' RACE reads, TCRdb called clonotypes with MiXCR, one entry per CDR3 protein. The sample records around 780,000 distinct CDR3 sequences, roughly 26% being singletons. Each of the donors had around 10 milliliters of peripheral blood drawn into EDTA-treated Vacutainer tubes. There are 16 residues in the CDR3. Looked up from germline, CDR1 is SEHNR and CDR2 is FQNEAQ (reference sequence). V shed 11 bases and J 5 bases; nucleotides not matched to a gene: 17. These sequences were also reported in another study, on T cells of mothers and their children. Turning to that study: The second PCR used the M1S primer, and this primer added sample barcodes and 2-4 random nucleotides. The study found slightly higher but non-significant overlap in related versus unrelated mother-child pairs.

The sequenced material came from blood. V is TRBV7-9 and J is TRBJ2-2; the match to TRBD2 covers 7 bases. The sequence was obtained from a boy aged 5-17 years in good health. CDR3 in amino acids: CAGTEAPAGLTGELFF. In nucleotides, the CDR3 is TGTGCCGGCACCGAAGCCCCAGCGGGGCTGACCGGGGAGCTGTTTTTT.